This TCR beta chain was identified during a study of T-cell reconstitution after alpha-beta-depleted transplantation in children. The study, taken as a whole, reports: Where some patients showed high TCRbeta diversity at day 60, it came from recipient T cells and thymic progenitors that had survived. Expanded graft clones, several hundred of them, were reportedly the source of alpha-beta T cells about two months after transplant.

This clonotype was counted ten times or more. Its antigen remains unidentified. Preparation of the TCRbeta library used unique molecular identifiers. TCRdb processed the PCR reads anew with MiXCR; each CDR3 protein has one entry. The sample has more than 85,000 distinct CDR3 sequences; 4.5% to 7.5% are singletons. The CDR3 sequence is 12 residues long. Germline V gene data show CDR1 as SGHRS and CDR2 as YFSETQ. Trimming stripped 5 bases from V and 9 bases from J, with 12 bases between. Material: PBMCs, mostly from graft donor cells, obtained 60 days after TCRalphabeta/CD19-depleted stem cell transplant. The receptor's source is a female patient aged 2-10 years who had a stem cell transplant for Fanconi anemia, so the T cells may come from the graft donor. The V and J genes are TRBV5-1 and TRBJ1-5; D may be TRBD1 (6 bases). Here the CDR3 reads CASSLRGGPQHF. In DNA form, the CDR3 reads TGCGCCAGCAGTCTTAGAGGGGGGCCCCAGCATTTT.